The TCR beta chain under discussion was sequenced for a study of neurological immune-mediated disorders. This clonotype was seen a few times. Its antigen is currently unknown. This may be a read error, as it is one base from a much larger clone. Study-wide results and caveats: One related-CDR3 cluster, which may be a signature, held the repertoires of 18 of 34 multiple sclerosis patients after phylogenetic grouping.

TCRdb called the 5' RACE reads again in MiXCR, with one record for every CDR3 protein. The repertoire holds 45,000 to 60,000 distinct CDR3 sequences, around 3.6% seen once, with approximately 1.5% in the top ten. V shed 8 bases and J shed 5 bases, with 13 bases lying between them. CDR1 is MGHRA, CDR2 YSYEKL, per germline. This CDR3 is built from 13 residues. Sequencing was performed on PBMCs. This receptor was identified in a man aged 30 to 45 with multiple sclerosis. The gene calls are TRBV4-1 and TRBJ2-4; no definite D call. CDR3 in DNA: TGCGCCAGCCGAAGGGAAGGTGAAAACATTCAGTACTTC. Protein product: CASRREGENIQYF.